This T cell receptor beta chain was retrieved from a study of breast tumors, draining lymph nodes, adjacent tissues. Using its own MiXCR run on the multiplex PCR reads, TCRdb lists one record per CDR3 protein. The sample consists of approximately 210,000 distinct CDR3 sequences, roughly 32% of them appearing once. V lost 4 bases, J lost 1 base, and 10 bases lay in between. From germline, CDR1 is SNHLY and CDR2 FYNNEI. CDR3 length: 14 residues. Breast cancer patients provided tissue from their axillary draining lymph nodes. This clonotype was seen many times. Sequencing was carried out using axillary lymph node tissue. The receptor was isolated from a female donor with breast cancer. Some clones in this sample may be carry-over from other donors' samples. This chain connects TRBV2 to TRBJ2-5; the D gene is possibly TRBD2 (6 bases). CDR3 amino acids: CASSAGRIQETQYF. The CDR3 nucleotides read TGTGCCAGCAGTGCTGGGAGGATCCAAGAGACCCAGTACTTC.